These 30 T cell receptor beta chains originate from one sample sequenced in a study of CD8+ T cells in alopecia areata. RNA extraction and reverse transcription yielded cDNA as sequencing template. Profiled with immunoSEQ multiplex PCR; TCRdb holds only in-frame clones, not every one. The data show about 210,000 clones, around 65% seen once. This sample's treatment: oral pan-JAK inhibitor, 5-10 mg twice daily. The sequenced sample was CD4+ T cells sorted from blood, obtained at week 44, from a patient treated with tofacitinib. The receptors were sampled from a human donor with alopecia areata.

This chain joins TRBV10-3 and TRBJ1-5; no reliable D call. This CDR3 has 13 amino acids. With 4 bases removed from V and 3 bases from J, the gap between germline ends came to 7 bases. Per the germline V gene, CDR1 is ENHRY and CDR2 is SYGVKD. The CDR3 DNA reads TGTGCCATCAGTGGGGGAGACAATCAGCCCCAGCATTTT. Protein sequence: CAISGGDNQPQHF.

This clone showed up many times. The rearrangement uses TRBV27 and TRBJ2-3; perhaps TRBD2 as D (6 bases). This CDR3 is 13 amino acids long. V lost 6 bases, J lost 5 bases, and 12 bases lay in between. CDR1 MNHEY and CDR2 SMNVEV come from the germline V gene (reference sequence). The DNA for the CDR3 is TGTGCCAGCAGCGTCAATAGCGGAGATACGCAGTATTTT. Translation gives CASSVNSGDTQYF.

In this sample, this clone turned up once. This chain connects TRBV7-2 to TRBJ1-1, with D uncertain. Germline V CDR1 and CDR2: SGHTA, FQGNSA. The CDR3 totals 13 residues. Trimming pared 1 base from V and 10 bases from J, leaving 13 bases between. The chain's CDR3 is CASSLGSFSSAFF. The CDR3 DNA reads as TGTGCCAGCAGCTTAGGATCCTTCTCTTCAGCTTTCTTT.

This clone was detected a few times. The chain recombines TRBV5-5 with TRBJ2-1, with D maybe TRBD2 (6 bases). CDR1 is SGHKS and CDR2 is YYEKEE in the germline V gene (reference sequence). Trimming cost V 0 bases and J 4 bases, with 14 bases left between them. CDR3 length equals 16 residues. As DNA, the CDR3 is TGTGCCAGCAGCTTGGATCTGCCAGGGAGGTACAATGAGCAGTTCTTC. Its protein product is CASSLDLPGRYNEQFF.

The V gene is TRBV29-1, the J gene TRBJ2-4; 8 positions match TRBD2. Germline V lookup: CDR1 SQVTM, CDR2 ANQGSEA. The CDR3 totals 12 residues. V shed 7 bases and J 8 bases; nucleotides not matched to a gene: 7. The CDR3 here is CSGTGGLDIQYF. DNA of the CDR3: TGCAGCGGAACGGGGGGGCTGGACATTCAGTACTTC.

With regard to this clone: This CDR3 is also generated by other DNA sequences in the sample. The chain combines TRBV20-1 with TRBJ2-3; D is undetermined. The germline V gene encodes CDR1 DFQATT and CDR2 SNEGSKA (reference sequence). V lost 3 bases and J lost 6, with 4 bases in between. This CDR3 comprises 10 residues. The CDR3 DNA reads as TGCAGTGCTAGGGCGGATACGCAGTATTTT. Amino acid sequence: CSARADTQYF.

The CDR3 bases are TGCAGCGCCCGGCAGGGACAGGGAACAAACATTCAGTACTTC. As protein: CSARQGQGTNIQYF. The chain combines TRBV29-1 with TRBJ2-4; 9 nucleotides match TRBD1. CDR1 and CDR2 from the germline V gene are SQVTM and ANQGSEA. The J segment lost 6 bases and the V segment lost 7 bases, leaving 10 bases of the junction unmatched. The CDR3 covers 14 residues.

This clone showed up just a few times. The genes are TRBV10-3 and TRBJ2-1, with 7 bases matching TRBD2. The CDR3 contains 15 residues. Germline trimming cut 6 bases from V and 5 bases from J; bases unmatched to any gene: 10. Germline values: CDR1 ENHRY, CDR2 SYGVKD. The CDR3 reads CAIRKGLTYDNEQFF. CDR3 DNA: TGTGCCATCAGGAAGGGACTAACCTACGACAATGAGCAGTTCTTC.

This clone was counted between two and nine times. J is TRBJ2-3 and V is TRBV7-2, with D unclear. V was pared by 5 bases and J by 2 bases, with 11 bases between. Germline-derived CDR1 and CDR2 are SGHTA and FQGNSA. The CDR3 is 14 residues long. The CDR3 region is CASSRFDLTDTQYF. The CDR3 DNA is TGTGCCAGCAGCCGTTTTGATCTCACAGATACGCAGTATTTT. Filled out from reference TRBV7-2 and TRBJ2-3, the complete variable domain reads GAGVSQSPSNKVTEKGKDVELRCDPISGHTALYWYRQSLGQGLEFLIYFQGNSAPDKSGLPSDRFSAERTGGSVSTLTIQRTQQEDSAVYLCASSRFDLTDTQYFGPGTRLTVL.

This chain joins TRBV20-1 and TRBJ1-4; D gene ambiguous. CDR1 and CDR2 from the germline V gene are DFQATT and SNEGSKA (reference sequence). This CDR3 spans 10 amino acids. Trimming shortened V by 6 bases and J by 7 bases, and 6 bases separated the two germline ends. The CDR3, as DNA: TGCAGTGCAGTTGGTGAAAAACTGTTTTTT. Amino acids: CSAVGEKLFF.

This chain joins TRBV5-1 and TRBJ2-7, with D possibly being TRBD1 (5 bases). Per germline, CDR1 SGHRS and CDR2 YFSETQ. V shed 3 bases and J shed 9 bases, with 10 bases lying between them. This CDR3 has 11 residues. The CDR3 nucleotides read TGCGCCAGCAGCTCCGACAGCGTGCAGTACTTC. Translated: CASSSDSVQYF.

The rearrangement uses TRBV11-2 and TRBJ2-3; 8 positions match TRBD2. The CDR3 consists of 18 residues. Germline assignment: CDR1 SGHAT and CDR2 FQNNGV. V lost 1 base to trimming and J lost 6 bases; unmatched junction nucleotides: 15. DNA of the CDR3: TGTGCCAGCAGCTTAGGAAAGCTAGCGGGTCCCACGGGGGATACGCAGTATTTT. Translating it yields CASSLGKLAGPTGDTQYF.

The chain combines TRBV9 with TRBJ2-1; D uncertain. V lost 4 bases and J lost 10, with 12 bases in between. Germline V CDR1 and CDR2: SGDLS, YYNGEE. The CDR3 is 12 amino acids. The CDR3: CASSRTRREQFF. The CDR3 bases are TGTGCCAGCAGCAGGACCCGCCGGGAGCAGTTCTTC.

The chain combines TRBV28 with TRBJ1-5; TRBD1 is a possible D gene (5 bases). This CDR3 is 16 amino acids long. Germline V gene lookup returns CDR1 MDHEN and CDR2 SYDVKM. Trimming cost V 2 bases and J 1 base, with 12 bases left between them. CDR3: CASSLPIEGSNQPQHF. For the CDR3, the DNA is TGTGCCAGCAGTTTACCTATAGAGGGGAGCAATCAGCCCCAGCATTTT.

This sequence joins TRBV6-6 and TRBJ1-1; no clear D gene. Germline V lookup: CDR1 MNHNY, CDR2 SVGAGI (reference sequence). V lost 5 bases, J lost 4 bases, and 17 bases lay in between. The CDR3 spans 15 residues. CDR3 nucleotide sequence: TGTGCCAGCAGTCCCCCGGTAGGGATGGGCACTGAAGCTTTCTTT. Protein sequence: CASSPPVGMGTEAFF.

This clone was counted a single time. The J gene is TRBJ1-4, the V gene TRBV6-5; the D gene is possibly TRBD1 (5 bases). The CDR3 extends over 12 amino acids. Germline assignment: CDR1 MNHEY and CDR2 SVGAGI. V shed 11 bases and J shed 7 bases, with 14 bases lying between them. The CDR3 DNA follows: TGTGCCCTGGTCCTCCAGGGTGAAAAACTGTTTTTT. Translating gives CALVLQGEKLFF.

In DNA form, the CDR3 reads TGTGCCAGCTCTCGATGGAGGGGGCAAGATACGCAGTATTTT. It translates to CASSRWRGQDTQYF. The chain combines TRBV18 with TRBJ2-3, with D maybe TRBD1 (7 bases). CDR3 length: 14 amino acids. The V end was cut by 6 bases, the J end by 5 bases, with 15 bases between. Germline CDR1 reads KGHSH; CDR2 reads LQKENI.

This clone was seen more than once but under ten times. The sample carries other DNA sequences with the same CDR3. The CDR3 bases are TGCGCCAGCAGCTCCGGGACTGTAACCTACGAGCAGTACTTC. As protein: CASSSGTVTYEQYF. This sequence joins TRBV5-1 and TRBJ2-7; perhaps TRBD2 as D (6 bases). The CDR3 contains 14 residues. From germline, CDR1 is SGHRS and CDR2 YFSETQ. The V end was cut by 3 bases, the J end by 2 bases, with 12 bases between. The variable domain in full, with the rest retrieved from reference TRBV5-1 and TRBJ2-7, is KAGVTQTPRYLIKTRGQQVTLSCSPISGHRSVSWYQQTPGQGLQFLFEYFSETQRNKGNFPGRFSGRQFSNSRSEMNVSTLELGDSALYLCASSSGTVTYEQYFGPGTRLTVT.

Only a few counts were recorded for this clone. The chain links TRBV28 to TRBJ1-2; D is perhaps TRBD1 (5 bases). Trimming left V 5 bases short and J 2 bases short, with 12 bases between. This CDR3 region has 14 residues. Germline CDR1 is MDHEN and CDR2 is SYDVKM. The DNA of the CDR3 is TGTGCCAGCAGTCCGATTGGGGGGAACTATGGCTACACCTTC. This encodes CASSPIGGNYGYTF.

This chain joins TRBV29-1 and TRBJ2-1; D might be TRBD1 (6 bases). This CDR3 is 15 amino acids long. V was shortened by 4 bases and J by 4 bases, with 17 bases between the two germline ends. Germline loops: CDR1 SQVTM, CDR2 ANQGSEA. In DNA, the CDR3 is TGCAGCGTTGGAATTCCGACAGGCGGATACAATGAGCAGTTCTTC. Translation: CSVGIPTGGYNEQFF.

This clone occurred a few times. The J gene is TRBJ2-7, the V gene TRBV19; TRBD1 agrees at 7 bases. With 7 bases clipped from V and 1 base from J, the junction kept 4 bases outside the gene matches. CDR3 length equals 13 residues. In germline, CDR1 is LNHDA, CDR2 SQIVND (reference sequence). The CDR3 reads CASTPTGSYEQYF. For the CDR3, the DNA is TGTGCCAGTACCCCGACAGGGTCCTACGAGCAGTACTTC.

The chain employs TRBV2 and TRBJ2-7; D is possibly TRBD1 (6 bases). V lost 7 bases to trimming and J lost 5 bases, with 18 bases between them. This CDR3 comprises 14 residues. Looked up from germline, CDR1 is SNHLY and CDR2 is FYNNEI. The CDR3 loop is CASKARVGTHEQYF. CDR3 DNA: TGTGCCAGCAAAGCGCGGGTCGGGACACACGAGCAGTACTTC.

The sample holds a few counts of this clone. This sequence joins TRBV30 and TRBJ2-6; D perhaps matches TRBD2 (7 bases). CDR1 and CDR2 (germline): GTSNPN, SVGIG (reference sequence). The V end lost 1 base, the J end lost 2 bases, and 9 bases lay between the germline ends. The CDR3 has 15 residues. The CDR3 sequence is CAWSGGGAGANVLTF. The CDR3 DNA reads as TGTGCCTGGAGTGGAGGGGGGGCTGGGGCCAACGTCCTGACTTTC.

This chain links TRBV10-3 with TRBJ2-1; a weak D match, TRBD2 (5 bases). CDR1 ENHRY and CDR2 SYGVKD come from the germline V gene. Deletions cut 11 bases from V and 2 bases from J, with 13 bases between. The CDR3 contains 13 residues. CDR3 amino acids: CASADYAYNEQFF. For the CDR3, the DNA is TGTGCCTCTGCCGACTACGCCTACAATGAGCAGTTCTTC.

The chain carries TRBV13 and TRBJ2-2, with D perhaps matching TRBD1 (5 bases). Trimming cost V 3 bases and J 1 base, with 9 bases left between them. CDR3 size: 15 residues. Germline loops: CDR1 PRHDT, CDR2 FYEKMQ (reference sequence). This chain's CDR3 is CASSFGQKNTGELFF. Written as DNA, the CDR3 is TGTGCCAGCAGCTTCGGACAAAAGAACACCGGGGAGCTGTTTTTT.

In this sample, this clone turned up a few times. The chain joins TRBV2 to TRBJ2-1, with 8 nucleotides matching TRBD2. Germline CDR1 SNHLY, CDR2 FYNNEI. This CDR3 comprises 15 residues. V shed 7 bases and J 9 bases; nucleotides not matched to a gene: 14. The CDR3 is CASKTSRAAGGEQFF. The CDR3 coding sequence is TGTGCCAGCAAGACCTCCCGGGCCGCGGGAGGTGAGCAGTTCTTC. Full variable domain (outside the CDR3, taken from reference TRBV2 and TRBJ2-1): EPEVTQTPSHQVTQMGQEVILRCVPISNHLYFYWYRQILGQKVEFLVSFYNNEISEKSEIFDDQFSVERPDGSNFTLKIRSTKLEDSAMYFCASKTSRAAGGEQFFGPGTRLTVL.

There are a few counts of this clone. The chain employs TRBV7-3 and TRBJ1-2; 7 positions match TRBD1. V lost 6 bases to trimming and J lost 4 bases; unmatched junction nucleotides: 14. Germline V gene data show CDR1 as SGHTA and CDR2 as FQGTGA. The CDR3 has 16 amino acids. CDR3 loop: CASSFPYRGRGYGYTF. CDR3 sequence (DNA): TGTGCCAGCAGTTTTCCTTATAGGGGGCGCGGCTATGGCTACACCTTC. Together with reference TRBV7-3 and TRBJ1-2, the CDR3 gives the full variable domain: GAGVSQTPSNKVTEKGKYVELRCDPISGHTALYWYRQSLGQGPEFLIYFQGTGAADDSGLPNDRFFAVRPEGSVSTLKIQRTERGDSAVYLCASSFPYRGRGYGYTFGSGTRLTVV.

The chain employs TRBV10-2 and TRBJ2-7, with a tentative D call TRBD2 (5 bases). Germline assignment: CDR1 WSHSY and CDR2 SAAADI. The germline V and J ends were trimmed by 3 bases and 7 bases, with 7 bases remaining between them. The CDR3 spans 11 residues. For the CDR3, the DNA is TGCGCCAGCAGTGAAAGGAGGGAGCAGTACTTC. It translates to CASSERREQYF.

The J gene is TRBJ2-6, the V gene TRBV5-1; tentatively, D is TRBD1 (6 bases). Germline CDR1 reads SGHRS; CDR2 reads YFSETQ. V lost 4 bases to trimming and J lost 0 bases, with 11 bases between them. This CDR3 is built from 16 residues. CDR3 DNA sequence: TGCGCCAGCAGCCCCTGGGACAACTCTGGGGCCAACGTCCTGACTTTC. This sequence encodes CASSPWDNSGANVLTF. The complete variable domain, with remaining parts taken from reference TRBV5-1 and TRBJ2-6, reads KAGVTQTPRYLIKTRGQQVTLSCSPISGHRSVSWYQQTPGQGLQFLFEYFSETQRNKGNFPGRFSGRQFSNSRSEMNVSTLELGDSALYLCASSPWDNSGANVLTFGAGSRLTVL.

This clone was picked up a small number of times. The CDR3 loop reads CSVVLSAETQYF. The CDR3 DNA follows: TGCAGCGTTGTCCTTAGCGCAGAGACCCAGTACTTC. The V call is TRBV29-1, the J call TRBJ2-5; maybe TRBD2 (5 bases). CDR1 is SQVTM, CDR2 ANQGSEA, per germline. The CDR3 consists of 12 residues. The V and J ends lost 4 bases and 4 bases respectively, with 10 bases between them.